This is a list of T cell receptor beta chains from one sample in a study of cytomegalovirus exposure and HLA in healthy donors. Only in-frame clones appear in the TCRdb table, and some are missing; sequencing was by immunoSEQ multiplex PCR. The sample has around 90,000 clones, less than 70% seen once. The sequenced sample was PBMCs. The origin of the receptors is a human donor in good health. Each CDR3 is given with its conserved first and last residue. A D gene is named only where the DNA matches it firmly. Expanded clones are given a class, and other clones once, few, many or no size at all.

TGTGCCAGCAGTGCCCAGACAGGGGCCACTGAAGCTTTCTTT	CASSAQTGATEAFF	few	TRBD1	TRBV6-4	TRBJ1-1
TGTGCCAGCAGCCCCGCGACAGCGCAGGAGCTGTTTTTT	CASSPATAQELFF	NA	NA	TRBV11-3	TRBJ2-2
TGTGCCAGCTCGGCTAGAGGAAGGTACGAGCAGTACTTC	CASSARGRYEQYF	NA	NA	TRBV5-4	TRBJ2-7
TGCGCCAGCAGCTTGGCAGGCCAGGGGCGGGATACGCAGTATTTT	CASSLAGQGRDTQYF	NA	NA	TRBV5-1	TRBJ2-3
TGCGCCAGCAGCCAAGAGGAAAGTAGCGACACCGGGGAGCTGTTTTTT	CASSQEESSDTGELFF	NA	NA	TRBV4-1	TRBJ2-2
TGTGCCTGGAGTGTGTGGGACAGTGCGGGTGGCTACACCTTC	CAWSVWDSAGGYTF	NA	TRBD1	TRBV30	TRBJ1-2
TGTGCCGGAGCTTTTTCCACCACCTATGGCTACACCTTC	CAGAFSTTYGYTF	NA	NA	TRBV30	TRBJ1-2
TGTGCCAGCAGCCCGGCGGTGACTAACTATGGCTACACCTTC	CASSPAVTNYGYTF	NA	NA	TRBV11-2	TRBJ1-2
TGTGCCAGCAGCAGTCTAGCGGGAGGCTACAATGAGCAGTTCTTC	CASSSLAGGYNEQFF	NA	TRBD2	TRBV9	TRBJ2-1
TGTGCCAGCAGTCTACCGGGACAGGGGGGTTCACCCCTCCACTTT	CASSLPGQGGSPLHF	once	TRBD1	TRBV5-4	TRBJ1-6
TGTGCCAGCAGCGTTTCACCTATGAACACTGAAGCTTTCTTT	CASSVSPMNTEAFF	NA	NA	TRBV9	TRBJ1-1
TGTGCCAGCAGCTTAAAGGGCGGGGGGGCCAAAAATGAGCAGTTCTTC	CASSLKGGGAKNEQFF	NA	TRBD2	TRBV7-3	TRBJ2-1
TGTGCCAGCAGCTTAGGTTCCGGGACAGGGCAGATTTCTATTGAAGCTTTCTTT	CASSLGSGTGQISIEAFF	NA	TRBD1	TRBV11-2	TRBJ1-1
TGTGCCAGCAGCGCGGACAGGGGGTTCAACGAGCAGTACTTC	CASSADRGFNEQYF	NA	TRBD1	TRBV7-2	TRBJ2-7
TGTGCCAGCAGCTTAGGTACCCAGGCGACAGAAGCTTTCTTT	CASSLGTQATEAFF	NA	NA	TRBV11-2	TRBJ1-1
TGTGCCTGGGACGGAGGAAGCAGGTACGAGCAGTACTTC	CAWDGGSRYEQYF	once	NA	TRBV30	TRBJ2-7
TGTGCCAGTAGCGCATACAGGGGTCGCTCTGGAAACACCATATATTTT	CASSAYRGRSGNTIYF	NA	TRBD1	TRBV19	TRBJ1-3
TGTGCCAGTTCAGGGATATCTGGAAACACCATATATTTT	CASSGISGNTIYF	NA	NA	TRBV7-9	TRBJ1-3
TGTGCCAGCAGTCATTCTCGAGCCGGGACAGAGGGCTACACCTTC	CASSHSRAGTEGYTF	NA	TRBD1	TRBV13	TRBJ1-2
TGTGCCAGTAGTCCCCAGGGGAGGGATGAAAAACTGTTTTTT	CASSPQGRDEKLFF	few	NA	TRBV19	TRBJ1-4
TGTGCCACCAGCAGTAGCTTCGAACAGGGGGCGCAGCTTGGCTACACCTTC	CATSSSFEQGAQLGYTF	NA	TRBD1	TRBV15	TRBJ1-2
TGCGCCAGCAGCTCACTAGCGGGGGCGCAGAGTGAGCAGTTCTTC	CASSSLAGAQSEQFF	NA	TRBD2	TRBV5-1	TRBJ2-1
TGCGCCAGCAGCCCTGGGATAGGGGAAGAAGCTTTCTTT	CASSPGIGEEAFF	few	NA	TRBV5-1	TRBJ1-1
TGTGCCAGCAGCGGCGACAGGGGTGTCACTGAAGCTTTCTTT	CASSGDRGVTEAFF	NA	TRBD1	TRBV9	TRBJ1-1
TGCGCCAGCAGCCAAGATTCAGGGGGCAATGAGCAGTTCTTC	CASSQDSGGNEQFF	NA	TRBD1	TRBV4-3	TRBJ2-1
TGCGCCAGCAGCATCCAAGCGGGGGACTCCTACGAGCAGTACTTC	CASSIQAGDSYEQYF	NA	TRBD2	TRBV5-1	TRBJ2-7
TGTGCCAGCAGCGTAGGAATTCAGGGGGCAAAGGAAAAACTGTTTTTT	CASSVGIQGAKEKLFF	NA	TRBD1	TRBV9	TRBJ1-4
TGTGCCAGCAGTTACGAGGTCATTTGGTCACCCCTCCACTTT	CASSYEVIWSPLHF	few	NA	TRBV6-5	TRBJ1-6
TGTGCCATCAGTGATTCCTTTTTCCGGGACAGAGACTCAGGCTACACCTTC	CAISDSFFRDRDSGYTF	NA	TRBD1	TRBV10-3	TRBJ1-2
TGTGCCAGCAGCCAAGATGGAAGGTCAGGGTGGAACATTCAGTACTTC	CASSQDGRSGWNIQYF	NA	NA	TRBV4-2	TRBJ2-4
TGTGCCAGCTCACCACCTGAACTCCAAGAGACCCAGTACTTC	CASSPPELQETQYF	NA	NA	TRBV18	TRBJ2-5
TGTGCCAGCAGTGATTCTAGCAGGGGTACCTATGGCTACACCTTC	CASSDSSRGTYGYTF	NA	NA	TRBV6-1	TRBJ1-2
TGTGCCAGCAGTGAGCAGGGTCTGCGAACTGAAGCTTTCTTT	CASSEQGLRTEAFF	NA	NA	TRBV25-1	TRBJ1-1
TGTGCCAGCTCACCGGACAGGGTGAACAATCAGCCCCAGCATTTT	CASSPDRVNNQPQHF	NA	TRBD1	TRBV18	TRBJ1-5
TGTGCCAGCAGACTACGGGGGGCGCCTACTGAAGCTTTCTTT	CASRLRGAPTEAFF	NA	NA	TRBV6-5	TRBJ1-1
TGTGCCAGCAGCCTCACCTTGGCGGGGTACCAAGAGACCCAGTACTTC	CASSLTLAGYQETQYF	NA	NA	TRBV5-6	TRBJ2-5
TGTGCCAGCAGCGCCTCAGGGAACAGCAATCAGCCCCAGCATTTT	CASSASGNSNQPQHF	NA	NA	TRBV9	TRBJ1-5
TGTGCCAGCAGCCTCGGACAGAACAATGAGCAGTTCTTC	CASSLGQNNEQFF	NA	NA	TRBV7-3	TRBJ2-1
TGCAGCGCCTCCTCAGGGTATCGAGGCTACACCTTC	CSASSGYRGYTF	once	NA	TRBV29-1	TRBJ1-2
TGTGCCTGGAGTCCAGGGCTCCATGGCTACACCTTC	CAWSPGLHGYTF	once	NA	TRBV30	TRBJ1-2